The rows below give T cell receptor beta chains drawn from one sample of a study of blood T cell repertoires in COVID-19. TCRdb's table, derived via immunoSEQ multiplex PCR, lists solely in-frame clones and lacks some. The sample consists of 350,000 to 450,000 clones, around 85% of them appearing once. Sequenced sample: peripheral blood. The receptors shown here come from a woman in her late teens or twenties with acute or convalescent COVID-19. The CDR3 runs from the conserved cysteine through the conserved F or W. Each record gives: D gene, J gene, V gene, clone size, CDR3 protein, CDR3 DNA. The D gene is left open where the match is weak. For some rows the clone size is stated as once, few or many, or as a class when expanded; others skip it.

D gene: NA
J gene: TRBJ1-2
V gene: TRBV4-1
clone size: NA
CDR3 protein: CASSQEGGPANGYTF
CDR3 DNA: TGCGCCAGCAGCCAAGAGGGAGGGCCAGCGAATGGCTACACCTTC

D gene: TRBD2
J gene: TRBJ2-3
V gene: TRBV11-2
clone size: NA
CDR3 protein: CASRQAGVMDTQYF
CDR3 DNA: TGTGCCAGCAGACAAGCGGGAGTGATGGATACGCAGTATTTT

D gene: NA
J gene: TRBJ2-5
V gene: TRBV15
clone size: NA
CDR3 protein: CATSRDQEGAQYF
CDR3 DNA: TGTGCCACCAGCAGGGACCAAGAGGGGGCCCAGTACTTC

D gene: NA
J gene: TRBJ1-1
V gene: TRBV9
clone size: once
CDR3 protein: CASSGSGRGNTEAFF
CDR3 DNA: TGTGCCAGCAGCGGGTCCGGACGGGGGAACACTGAAGCTTTCTTT

D gene: TRBD1
J gene: TRBJ2-7
V gene: TRBV12-3/TRBV12-4
clone size: NA
CDR3 protein: CATLTGSNEQYF
CDR3 DNA: TGTGCCACCCTGACAGGGTCGAACGAGCAGTACTTC

D gene: NA
J gene: TRBJ1-1
V gene: TRBV29-1
clone size: NA
CDR3 protein: CSVAGKNTEAFF
CDR3 DNA: TGCAGCGTTGCGGGGAAGAACACTGAAGCTTTCTTT

D gene: NA
J gene: TRBJ2-2
V gene: TRBV5-1
clone size: NA
CDR3 protein: CASSLSSGRVTGELFF
CDR3 DNA: TGCGCCAGCAGCTTGAGCAGCGGGCGGGTCACCGGGGAGCTGTTTTTT

D gene: NA
J gene: TRBJ1-1
V gene: TRBV2
clone size: NA
CDR3 protein: CASSEESRTEAFF
CDR3 DNA: TGTGCCAGCAGTGAAGAGTCTAGGACTGAAGCTTTCTTT

D gene: TRBD1
J gene: TRBJ1-4
V gene: TRBV6-5
clone size: NA
CDR3 protein: CASTTQGAREKLFF
CDR3 DNA: TGTGCCAGCACAACACAGGGGGCGCGTGAAAAACTGTTTTTT

D gene: NA
J gene: TRBJ2-1
V gene: TRBV5-1
clone size: NA
CDR3 protein: CASSLADNEQFF
CDR3 DNA: TGCGCCAGCAGCTTGGCGGACAATGAGCAGTTCTTC

D gene: NA
J gene: TRBJ2-5
V gene: TRBV29-1
clone size: NA
CDR3 protein: CSVEASPETQYF
CDR3 DNA: TGCAGCGTTGAAGCTAGTCCTGAGACCCAGTACTTC

D gene: NA
J gene: TRBJ2-3
V gene: TRBV29-1
clone size: few
CDR3 protein: CSAPRRGTDTQYF
CDR3 DNA: TGCAGCGCCCCTCGGAGGGGTACAGATACGCAGTATTTT

D gene: NA
J gene: TRBJ1-5
V gene: TRBV28
clone size: NA
CDR3 protein: CASREQGSNQPQHF
CDR3 DNA: TGTGCCAGCCGAGAACAGGGTAGCAATCAGCCCCAGCATTTT

D gene: TRBD1
J gene: TRBJ1-5
V gene: TRBV5-1
clone size: NA
CDR3 protein: CASSAGTGDQPQHF
CDR3 DNA: TGCGCCAGCAGCGCGGGGACAGGGGATCAGCCCCAGCATTTT

D gene: NA
J gene: TRBJ1-5
V gene: TRBV2
clone size: NA
CDR3 protein: CASSEEIGSGQPQHF
CDR3 DNA: TGTGCCAGCAGTGAGGAGATTGGGTCGGGTCAGCCCCAGCATTTT

D gene: NA
J gene: TRBJ1-2
V gene: TRBV29-1
clone size: NA
CDR3 protein: CSVGGGVGTLANYGYTF
CDR3 DNA: TGCAGCGTTGGTGGGGGTGTTGGGACACTAGCTAACTATGGCTACACCTTC

D gene: NA
J gene: TRBJ2-2
V gene: TRBV30
clone size: once
CDR3 protein: CAWSNLARTGELFF
CDR3 DNA: TGTGCCTGGAGCAATCTAGCCCGAACCGGGGAGCTGTTTTTT

D gene: NA
J gene: TRBJ2-5
V gene: TRBV18
clone size: NA
CDR3 protein: CASSPHGETQYF
CDR3 DNA: TGTGCCAGCTCACCGCACGGGGAGACCCAGTACTTC

D gene: TRBD1
J gene: TRBJ1-2
V gene: TRBV30
clone size: NA
CDR3 protein: CAWSVRTGGYLRKNYGYTF
CDR3 DNA: TGTGCCTGGAGTGTAAGAACAGGGGGCTACCTTCGGAAAAACTATGGCTACACCTTC

D gene: NA
J gene: TRBJ1-2
V gene: TRBV9
clone size: NA
CDR3 protein: CASSPQDHRAGYTF
CDR3 DNA: TGTGCCAGCAGCCCCCAGGACCACAGGGCTGGCTACACCTTC

D gene: NA
J gene: TRBJ1-5
V gene: TRBV2
clone size: NA
CDR3 protein: CASSKDGQINQPQHF
CDR3 DNA: TGTGCCAGCAGTAAAGACGGACAGATCAATCAGCCCCAGCATTTT

D gene: NA
J gene: TRBJ1-1
V gene: TRBV28
clone size: few
CDR3 protein: CASSLASGTLTEAFF
CDR3 DNA: TGTGCCAGCAGTTTAGCGTCCGGGACTCTAACTGAAGCTTTCTTT

D gene: NA
J gene: TRBJ2-1
V gene: TRBV19
clone size: NA
CDR3 protein: CASSWTAEAANEQFF
CDR3 DNA: TGTGCCAGTAGTTGGACGGCCGAAGCGGCCAATGAGCAGTTCTTC

D gene: TRBD2
J gene: TRBJ2-5
V gene: TRBV11-1
clone size: few
CDR3 protein: CASRKRASGVQETQYF
CDR3 DNA: TGTGCCAGCCGTAAAAGGGCTAGCGGGGTCCAAGAGACCCAGTACTTC

D gene: NA
J gene: TRBJ2-7
V gene: TRBV19
clone size: NA
CDR3 protein: CASSDSSRARPYEQYF
CDR3 DNA: TGTGCCAGTAGTGATTCCTCCAGGGCACGGCCCTACGAGCAGTACTTC

D gene: TRBD1
J gene: TRBJ1-1
V gene: TRBV6-5
clone size: NA
CDR3 protein: CASRSRQGRTEAFF
CDR3 DNA: TGTGCCAGCAGATCCCGACAGGGACGGACTGAAGCTTTCTTT

D gene: NA
J gene: TRBJ1-2
V gene: TRBV9
clone size: NA
CDR3 protein: CASSDRTGTPTNYGYTF
CDR3 DNA: TGTGCCAGCAGCGATCGAACAGGGACGCCAACTAACTATGGCTACACCTTC

D gene: TRBD1
J gene: TRBJ1-2
V gene: TRBV4-1
clone size: NA
CDR3 protein: CASSQWDRGLGSGYTF
CDR3 DNA: TGCGCCAGCAGCCAGTGGGACAGGGGTCTTGGATCTGGCTACACCTTC

D gene: TRBD1
J gene: TRBJ1-5
V gene: TRBV10-2
clone size: NA
CDR3 protein: CASSRGPQPQHF
CDR3 DNA: TGCGCCAGTTCCAGGGGGCCTCAGCCCCAGCATTTT

D gene: NA
J gene: TRBJ2-2
V gene: TRBV20-1
clone size: NA
CDR3 protein: CSAEGTGELFF
CDR3 DNA: TGCAGTGCAGAGGGAACCGGGGAGCTGTTTTTT

D gene: NA
J gene: TRBJ1-1
V gene: TRBV3-1/TRBV3-2
clone size: NA
CDR3 protein: CASSQGGGGMNTEAFF
CDR3 DNA: TGTGCCAGCAGCCAAGGTGGGGGAGGGATGAACACTGAAGCTTTCTTT